This entry is about one T cell receptor beta chain. Its antigen remains unidentified. The sample comes from a study of CXCR3-negative and CXCR3-positive naive CD8 T cells. Study-wide findings and caveats: Researchers report that CXCR3-positive naive cells carry more hydrophobic TRB CDR3s than CXCR3-negative naive cells.

CDR3 length: 12 amino acids. The germline V gene encodes CDR1 MNHEY and CDR2 SVGEGT. The libraries of TRB cDNA were constructed through 5' RACE using UMI labels. TCRdb reanalyzed the 5' RACE reads, giving one entry per CDR3 protein sequence and no DNA. The repertoire table contains about 98,000 distinct CDR3 sequences. The rearrangement uses TRBV6-2 or TRBV6-3 and TRBJ2-3. The clonotype was recovered from a human donor in good health. Some clones in this sample may be carry-over from other donors' samples. The sequencing sample was made of naive CXCR3+ CD8+ T cells from blood. Subset given: CD45RO-CCR7+CD27+CD95- naive CD8+ T cells expressing CXCR3 (TNR3+). The CDR3 sequence: CASSYDQDTQYF.